The 8 T cell receptor beta chains in this list originate from one sample, sequenced in a study of T cell repertoires in cytomegalovirus infection. In TCRdb, the reads were re-called with MiXCR into one record per CDR3 protein. This table holds around 750,000 distinct CDR3 sequences, around a third found once. Their target antigens are unknown. The specimen comprised cultured CD8+ T cells from PBMCs, sampled from culture after CMV antigen stimulation. These receptors all stem from a human donor in good health (CMV status not recorded). Some clones in this sample may be carry-over from other donors' samples.

This clonotype was observed a few times. The V call is TRBV7-9, the J call TRBJ2-7; TRBD2 agrees at 11 bases. Germline trimming cut 5 bases from V and 6 bases from J; bases unmatched to any gene: 6. This CDR3 is built from 14 residues. CDR1 SEHNR and CDR2 FQNEAQ come from the germline V gene (reference sequence). The CDR3 region has the DNA TGTGCCAGCAGCCCACCTCTAGCGGGGGGCGAGCAGTACGTC. It is translated as CASSPPLAGGEQYV.

The J gene is TRBJ2-5, the V gene TRBV6-5, with no clear D. Trimming cost V 0 bases and J 7 bases, with 3 bases left between them. This CDR3 contains 11 residues. Per the germline V gene, CDR1 is MNHEY and CDR2 is SVGAGI. The CDR3 nucleotides read TGTGCCAGCAGTTACTCTGGGACCCAGTACTTC. It is translated as CASSYSGTQYF.

The chain recombines TRBV19 with TRBJ2-7; 8 bases are a match to TRBD2. V was pared by 1 base and J by 3 bases, with 11 bases of the junction left unmatched. The germline V gene has CDR1 LNHDA and CDR2 SQIVND (reference sequence). This CDR3 contains 17 residues. The DNA for the CDR3 is TGTGCCAGTAGTATAGTGCGGGGGGCTCTTGGGAACTACGAGCAGTACGTC. It yields the protein CASSIVRGALGNYEQYV.

This chain joins TRBV12-3 or TRBV12-4 and TRBJ2-7, with D unresolved. The CDR3 is 13 amino acids. V lost 5 bases and J lost 4, with 12 bases in between. The CDR3 sequence: CASSPNWAYEQYV. The DNA for the CDR3 is TGTGCCAGCAGTCCAAACTGGGCGTACGAGCAGTACGTC.

This clonotype was picked up many times. V and J are TRBV12-3 or TRBV12-4 and TRBJ1-5; 8 nucleotides match TRBD1. The length of the CDR3 is 17 residues. V lost 5 bases, J lost 1 base, and 10 bases stayed unmatched. The CDR3 DNA reads TGTGCCAGCAGTCCTAAAGACAGGGGTCTCAGCAATCAGCCCCAGCATTTT. Protein: CASSPKDRGLSNQPQHF.

The chain joins TRBV9 to TRBJ2-3; weak D call: TRBD2 (7 bases). The CDR3 runs to 17 residues. The germline V and J ends were trimmed by 3 bases and 0 bases, with 17 bases remaining between them. Germline loops: CDR1 SGDLS, CDR2 YYNGEE. The CDR3 DNA is TGTGCCAGCAGCGACCCCCTTGAGGGGGGGAGCACAGATACGCAGTATTTT. This translates into CASSDPLEGGSTDTQYF.

The sample holds a few counts of this clonotype. The chain joins TRBV6-2 or TRBV6-3 to TRBJ2-3; no firm D call. The germline V gene has CDR1 MNHEY and CDR2 SVGEGT. This CDR3 has 14 residues. Trimming removed 6 bases from V and 2 bases from J, with 12 bases in between. Written as DNA, the CDR3 is TGTGCCAGCAGCTGGGCTGCCGACACAGATACGCAGTATTTT. Amino acid sequence: CASSWAADTDTQYF.

This clonotype turned up a few times. The V call is TRBV5-4, the J call TRBJ2-7; no clear D gene. CDR1 is SGHNT, CDR2 YYREEE, per germline (reference sequence). The CDR3 covers 13 residues. Trimming pared 3 bases from V and 3 bases from J, leaving 10 bases between. CDR3 sequence: CASSSLDGYEQYV. The CDR3 DNA reads TGTGCCAGCAGCTCGTTGGACGGCTACGAGCAGTACGTC.